A few counts support the clone carrying this TCR beta chain. Its target is not known. Sorting of CD4+ naive, central memory, regulatory and stem cell-like memory cells was performed via CD45RO/CCR7/CD25/CD127/CD95/CD27. Reverse transcribing all isolated RNA meant expressed TCRB transcripts were sequenced. The data were produced by immunoSEQ multiplex PCR, yet TCRdb's version contains in-frame clones alone and is incomplete. The sample lists roughly 400,000 clones; approximately 15% were seen once. This sample is drawn from a study of beta chain features in type 1 diabetes. About the study: Over all samples combined, over 85 million sorted cells were examined. The study, taken as a whole, reports: Healthy donors had naive, central memory and Treg TCRB repertoires that appeared less similar than those seen among patients. Fewer insertions but more deletions were seen at VDJ junctions in type 1 diabetes patients.

Trimming removed 4 bases from V and 0 bases from J; junction bases left unmatched: 1. CDR3 size: 13 residues. CDR1 and CDR2 from the germline V gene are SGDLS and YYNGEE. Sequencing was carried out using naive CD4+ T cells from blood. The receptor's source is a man aged 25-45 years in good health. The chain uses TRBV9 and TRBJ2-7, with 7 bases matching TRBD1. The CDR3 is CASSPGGSYEQYF. The CDR3 region has the DNA TGTGCCAGCAGCCCAGGGGGCTCCTACGAGCAGTACTTC.